A single sample is the source of the 13 T cell receptor beta chains below, sequenced in a study of blood T cells in healthy people across ages (dated by TCRdb to between 2015 and 2017). The library came from 5' RACE. The listed sequencing device is Illumina HiSeq 2500. A second 7 to 11 cycle PCR used a sample-barcoded 5' primer and a J-beta primer mix. Clones were called with MiXCR by TCRdb after fastp trimmed the public reads at Q25, and only in-frame beta chains were retained. When rows share a CDR3 protein, they turn into one entry using the most common DNA and genes. The sample table contains over 1,200,000 distinct CDR3 sequences; only one count was recorded for 55% to 75% of them. 5.5% to 8% of the sample belongs to the ten largest clones. Input material: blood. The receptors here all came from a man younger than 30 in good health.

V and J are TRBV5-1 and TRBJ2-7; possibly TRBD1 for D (5 bases). CDR3 length equals 14 residues. Germline V gene data show CDR1 as SGHRS and CDR2 as YFSETQ. V lost 0 bases and J lost 2, with 9 bases in between. CDR3 coding DNA: TGCGCCAGCAGCTTGGCAGGGAACCCCTACGAGCAGTACTTC. Translation: CASSLAGNPYEQYF.

V and J are TRBV12-3 or TRBV12-4 and TRBJ2-1, with 7 bases aligning to TRBD2. The junction had 9 bases not matched to a gene; V was cut back by 5 bases and J by 5 bases. There are 15 residues in the CDR3. The CDR3 loop is CASSPRTSLNNEQFF. DNA of the CDR3: TGTGCCAGCAGTCCCAGGACTAGTCTCAACAATGAGCAGTTCTTC.

The chain has TRBV12-3 or TRBV12-4 and TRBJ1-2, with D possibly being TRBD1 (6 bases). The V gene lost 5 bases and the J gene lost 0 bases, with 13 bases spanning the gap. The CDR3 spans 15 residues. The CDR3 DNA sequence: TGTGCCAGCAGTCTCCAGGGGCTCCCTAACTATGGCTACACCTTC. Translating gives CASSLQGLPNYGYTF.

CDR3 sequence: CASSGDRDSYEQYF. In nucleotides, the CDR3 is TGTGCCAGCAGCGGGGACAGGGACTCCTACGAGCAGTACTTC. The chain uses TRBV7-9 and TRBJ2-7; 9 bases line up with TRBD1. Unmatched junction bases numbered 2, after V lost 5 bases and J lost 0 bases. In germline, CDR1 is SEHNR, CDR2 FQNEAQ (reference sequence). The CDR3 covers 14 residues.

This clonotype was counted between two and nine times. In DNA, the CDR3 is TGCAGTGCTAGAGACGACCGTCCCTACAATGAGCAGTTCTTC. Translating it yields CSARDDRPYNEQFF. The chain uses TRBV20-1 and TRBJ2-1; no clear D. The CDR3 length is 14 residues. V lost 0 bases and J lost 2, with 8 bases in between. Germline loops: CDR1 DFQATT, CDR2 SNEGSKA (reference sequence).

The chain recombines TRBV2 with TRBJ2-7; D uncertain. Germline CDR1 and CDR2: SNHLY and FYNNEI. The V and J ends lost 2 bases and 9 bases respectively, with 20 bases between them. CDR3 length: 15 amino acids. This CDR3 is CASSETIPYLYGQYF. The CDR3 nucleotides read TGTGCCAGCAGTGAAACCATCCCCTATCTCTATGGGCAGTACTTC.

The gene calls are TRBV29-1 and TRBJ2-1; D is unclear. Trimming pared 4 bases from V and 9 bases from J, leaving 19 bases between. This CDR3 spans 14 amino acids. Germline assignment: CDR1 SQVTM and CDR2 ANQGSEA. For the CDR3, the DNA is TGCAGCGTTGCGGCAGCAACAACAAATACTGAGCAGTTCTTC. Translating gives CSVAAATTNTEQFF.

This clonotype appeared a few times. This CDR3 reads CASSLRGATYEQYF. The DNA for the CDR3 is TGTGCCAGCAGTCTCCGGGGGGCCACCTACGAGCAGTACTTC. The genes are TRBV2 and TRBJ2-7; TRBD2 is a possible D gene (7 bases). The CDR3 is 14 residues long. Germline-derived CDR1 and CDR2 are SNHLY and FYNNEI. Trimming cost V 5 bases and J 2 bases, with 13 bases left between them.

This rearrangement joins TRBV12-3 or TRBV12-4 to TRBJ1-1; no firm D call. This CDR3 region has 15 residues. The ends were cut back, 6 bases at V and 5 bases at J, with 19 bases in the middle. CDR3 coding DNA: TGTGCCAGCAGGACGGATAATTGGGCTGGGACTGAAGCTTTCTTT. Translated, it gives CASRTDNWAGTEAFF.

The rearrangement uses TRBV20-1 and TRBJ2-7; the D is unclear. Judging by the DNA end, TRBJ2-1 fits better; the J call may be wrong. CDR3 length equals 13 residues. The germline V gene encodes CDR1 DFQATT and CDR2 SNEGSKA (reference sequence). Written as DNA, the CDR3 is TGCAGTGCTAGCGGATTAGGTCTTGGTGAGCAGTTCTTC. It translates to CSASGLGLGEQFF.

The chain is built from TRBV2 and TRBJ1-4, with D possibly being TRBD1 (5 bases). Per germline, CDR1 SNHLY and CDR2 FYNNEI. The CDR3 has 13 amino acids. Deletions cut 7 bases from V and 5 bases from J, with 11 bases between. This CDR3 is CASKTEINEKLFF. DNA of the CDR3: TGTGCCAGCAAGACAGAGATAAATGAAAAACTGTTTTTT. The variable domain in full, with the rest retrieved from reference TRBV2 and TRBJ1-4, is EPEVTQTPSHQVTQMGQEVILRCVPISNHLYFYWYRQILGQKVEFLVSFYNNEISEKSEIFDDQFSVERPDGSNFTLKIRSTKLEDSAMYFCASKTEINEKLFFGSGTQLSVL.

The chain has TRBV5-1 and TRBJ2-5; D may correspond to TRBD1 or TRBD2 (5 bases each). This CDR3 is built from 15 residues. The V end was cut by 0 bases, the J end by 11 bases, with 20 bases between. CDR1 and CDR2 (germline): SGHRS, YFSETQ. CDR3 bases: TGCGCCAGCAGCTTGGGTTGGACACGGGACGTAGAGCAGTACTTC. As protein: CASSLGWTRDVEQYF.

The gene calls are TRBV7-2 and TRBJ2-1, with D perhaps given as TRBD1 or TRBD2 (5 bases each). The germline CDR1 and CDR2 sequences are SGHTA and FQGNSA. V gave up 4 bases and J gave up 3 bases, with 16 bases separating them. The CDR3 is 16 amino acids. The CDR3 spells CASSSYGDPDYNEQFF. DNA for the CDR3: TGTGCCAGCAGCTCGTATGGGGACCCCGACTACAATGAGCAGTTCTTC.